One and the same sample provided the 11 T cell receptor beta chains below, sequenced in a study of CD4 T cells in relation to SARS-CoV-2 and coronaviruses. Sequencing used immunoSEQ multiplex PCR; TCRdb keeps in-frame clones, though not all of them. The repertoire holds around 12,000 clones, with over 80% as singletons. The specimen was naive CD4+ T cells from PBMCs. Sample subset: naive CD4+ T cells isolated by negative enrichment. The receptor source for this set is an adult with COVID-19.

This chain joins TRBV5-8 and TRBJ1-4, with 9 bases lining up with TRBD1. Germline CDR1 reads SGHTS; CDR2 reads YDEGEE. V was clipped by 3 bases and J by 5 bases; unmatched bases: 2. The CDR3 is 14 residues long. CDR3 nucleotide sequence: TGTGCCAGCAGCTCCGGACAGGGGAATGAAAAACTGTTTTTT. Its translation is CASSSGQGNEKLFF.

The genes are TRBV28 and TRBJ2-5, with TRBD1 identical over 9 bases. The CDR3 loop spans 15 amino acids. The V gene end was trimmed by 6 bases and the J gene end by 5 bases; junction bases not matched to a gene: 10. Germline V gene lookup returns CDR1 MDHEN and CDR2 SYDVKM. The CDR3 spells CASSLSRTGAETQYF. Here the CDR3 DNA reads TGTGCCAGCAGCCTTAGCCGGACAGGGGCCGAGACCCAGTACTTC.

This clone was seen just once. The V and J genes are TRBV5-4 and TRBJ1-5, with TRBD1 identical over 8 bases. Germline V gene lookup returns CDR1 SGHNT and CDR2 YYREEE (reference sequence). V was clipped by 0 bases and J by 5 bases; unmatched bases: 7. CDR3 length: 16 residues. The CDR3 DNA is TGTGCCAGCAGCTTGGCCGGGCAGGGGGCAGATCAGCCCCAGCATTTT. Its protein is CASSLAGQGADQPQHF.

This rearrangement joins TRBV11-2 to TRBJ2-1; maybe TRBD1 (5 bases). Looked up from germline, CDR1 is SGHAT and CDR2 is FQNNGV. Trimming took 0 bases from V and 13 from J, leaving 13 bases between them. CDR3 length: 13 residues. In DNA, the CDR3 is TGTGCCAGCAGCTTAGACGAGACAGTCTCCCAGTTCTTC. Translated, it gives CASSLDETVSQFF.

The chain carries TRBV10-2 and TRBJ2-1; D is undetermined. Germline CDR1 reads WSHSY; CDR2 reads SAAADI. The CDR3 totals 12 residues. Trimming took 2 bases from V and 7 from J, leaving 6 bases between them. The CDR3 DNA is TGCGCCAGCAGTGAGATAGTAAATGAGCAGTTCTTC. Its protein is CASSEIVNEQFF.

The genes are TRBV12-3 or TRBV12-4 and TRBJ2-5; no reliable D call. V lost 5 bases to trimming and J lost 4 bases, with 11 bases between them. The CDR3 contains 13 residues. CDR3 protein: CASSRAPGETQYF. CDR3 nucleotides: TGTGCCAGCAGTCGAGCCCCCGGAGAGACCCAGTACTTC.

The V call is TRBV6-6, the J call TRBJ1-5; tentatively, D is TRBD1 (6 bases). CDR3 length equals 13 residues. Germline V CDR1 and CDR2: MNHNY, SVGAGI (reference sequence). V lost 7 bases, J lost 6 bases, and 13 bases lay in between. The CDR3: CASNLDSRQPQHF. The CDR3, as DNA: TGTGCCAGCAACTTGGACAGTCGTCAGCCCCAGCATTTT.

The chain carries TRBV5-4 and TRBJ2-3; D not resolved. Germline V CDR1 and CDR2: SGHNT, YYREEE (reference sequence). This CDR3 is 16 amino acids long. Trimming took off 0 bases at V and 4 bases at J, with 15 bases between the two ends. This CDR3 is CASSLGGNLLADTQYF. For the CDR3, the DNA is TGTGCCAGCAGCTTGGGGGGTAACCTCCTCGCAGATACGCAGTATTTT.

The chain employs TRBV7-9 and TRBJ1-5; D unclear. This CDR3 contains 15 residues. Germline V gene lookup returns CDR1 SEHNR and CDR2 FQNEAQ (reference sequence). V was trimmed by 1 base and J by 2 bases, leaving 9 bases between them. The CDR3 sequence is CASSLGSGGNQPQHF. The CDR3, as DNA: TGTGCCAGCAGCTTAGGGAGTGGCGGCAATCAGCCCCAGCATTTT.

The CDR3 sequence is CASSPGLTAGAYEQYF. The CDR3 region has the DNA TGTGCCAGCAGCCCCGGACTAACCGCCGGGGCGTACGAGCAGTACTTC. This sequence joins TRBV3-1 (or the pseudogene TRBV3-2) and TRBJ2-7, with a possible D match to TRBD2 (6 bases). The V end lost 4 bases, the J end lost 4 bases, and 20 bases lay between the germline ends. This CDR3 spans 16 amino acids. The germline CDR1 and CDR2 sequences are LGHDT and YNNKEL (reference sequence).

The chain employs TRBV5-1 and TRBJ2-1, with TRBD1 as a possible D gene (6 bases). The germline CDR1 and CDR2 sequences are SGHRS and YFSETQ. The CDR3 contains 15 residues. Trimming removed 0 bases from V and 4 bases from J, with 11 bases in between. As DNA, the CDR3 is TGCGCCAGCAGCTTGGAGGGGGTTTTGTACAATGAGCAGTTCTTC. This encodes CASSLEGVLYNEQFF.